Sequencing of this T cell receptor (beta chain) was carried out in a study of blood T cells in healthy people across ages. Study-level results: Per million T cells, TCR beta diversity dropped about linearly as age rose.

Drawn from each donor were roughly 9.4 milliliters of peripheral blood. Using a J-beta primer mix together with a sample-barcoded 5' primer, a second PCR was run for roughly 7 to 11 cycles. Each cDNA molecule received a tag from a template-switch adaptor that had 12 random nucleotides. TCRdb called the 5' RACE reads again in MiXCR, with one record for every CDR3 protein. Of about 1.4 million distinct CDR3 sequences listed, 59% are singletons. As concerns this clonotype: Antigen: not known.

The source of this sequence is a man aged 18 to 29 in good health. Sequenced sample: blood.

The CDR3 bases are TGTGCCAGCAGTTTAGCGTTAAAAGAGACCCAGTACTTC. Translation: CASSLALKETQYF. The chain has TRBV12-3 or TRBV12-4 and TRBJ2-4; D not resolved. The J call may be in error: the DNA end matches TRBJ2-5 better. This CDR3 is 13 amino acids long.